One and the same sample provided the 19 T cell receptor beta chains below, sequenced in a study of monozygotic twins with inflammatory bowel disease. Following a re-call of the 5' RACE reads, TCRdb has one entry per CDR3 protein and lacks DNA. The data include some 440,000 distinct CDR3 sequences; the top ten clones carry roughly 2.2%. Sequenced input: blood. All receptors derive from a human donor with ulcerative colitis or Crohn's disease, or a healthy co-twin of an affected twin (not recorded which).

The rearrangement joins TRBV5-6 to TRBJ2-4. The CDR3 contains 12 residues. CDR1 and CDR2 from the germline V gene are SGHDT and YYEEEE. The CDR3 protein is CASSFLKDIQYF.

The CDR3 spells CASSFTGGTGELFF. The V call is TRBV12-3 or TRBV12-4, the J call TRBJ2-2; the D call of TRBD1 rests on TCRdb alone, since no DNA is present to check it. This CDR3 comprises 14 residues.

The CDR3 loop is CAISTGGNTEAFF. The rearrangement links TRBV10-3 to TRBJ1-1; TCRdb proposes TRBD1, but this gene call is untestable without DNA. The CDR3 contains 13 residues. Germline-derived CDR1 and CDR2 are ENHRY and SYGVKD.

This chain links TRBV12-3 or TRBV12-4 with TRBJ2-5; TCRdb lists TRBD1, though no DNA is available to test this call. CDR3 size: 11 residues. This CDR3 reads CASSFGATQYF.

This sequence joins TRBV12-3 or TRBV12-4 and TRBJ2-1. The CDR3 loop spans 13 amino acids. This CDR3 is CASSEFSYNEQFF.

This rearrangement joins TRBV29-1 to TRBJ1-2. Germline assignment: CDR1 SQVTM and CDR2 ANQGSEA. CDR3 length equals 11 residues. The CDR3 here is CSVVEDYGYTF.

The rearrangement uses TRBV4-1 and TRBJ2-3; lacking DNA, the TRBD1 call made by TCRdb goes unchecked. CDR1 MGHRA and CDR2 YSYEKL come from the germline V gene. This CDR3 is built from 14 residues. The CDR3 loop reads CASSQGWDILTQYF.

The V gene is TRBV7-9, the J gene TRBJ2-3; the D call of TRBD1 rests on TCRdb alone, since no DNA is present to check it. There are 15 residues in the CDR3. Germline CDR1 SEHNR, CDR2 FQNEAQ (reference sequence). CDR3 residues: CASSPLPLGTDTQYF.

The rearrangement links TRBV19 to TRBJ1-3. The germline V gene has CDR1 LNHDA and CDR2 SQIVND (reference sequence). The length of the CDR3 is 17 residues. The CDR3 protein is CASSIESGRHSGNTIYF.

This chain links TRBV7-2 with TRBJ2-7; the D call of TRBD2 rests on TCRdb alone, since no DNA is present to check it. Germline CDR1 is SGHTA and CDR2 is FQGNSA. CDR3 length equals 16 residues. CDR3 region: CASSYRASTRADEQYF.

V is TRBV27 and J is TRBJ2-7; TCRdb names TRBD1, which stays unverified in the absence of DNA. Germline V gene lookup returns CDR1 MNHEY and CDR2 SMNVEV (reference sequence). The CDR3 length is 12 residues. The CDR3 reads CASSRTGGEQYF.

This chain joins TRBV3-1 and TRBJ1-5; the TRBD1 assignment by TCRdb is unverifiable without DNA. CDR1 and CDR2 (germline): LGHDT, YNNKEL (reference sequence). This CDR3 is 16 amino acids long. Here the CDR3 reads CASSQDGQGRNQPQHF.

This rearrangement joins TRBV12-3 or TRBV12-4 to TRBJ2-6. The CDR3 loop spans 14 amino acids. The CDR3 loop is CASSAGSGANVLTF.

J is TRBJ2-7 and V is TRBV6-5; TCRdb selects TRBD1, and the lack of DNA leaves this call unchecked. Germline-derived CDR1 and CDR2 are MNHEY and SVGAGI. The CDR3 length is 14 residues. The CDR3 here is CASSYSGRAYEQYF.

The chain uses TRBV28 and TRBJ2-1. Germline V gives CDR1 MDHEN, CDR2 SYDVKM. This CDR3 spans 11 amino acids. CDR3 protein: CASSLKYEQFF.

The J gene is TRBJ2-4, the V gene TRBV20-1; with no DNA, the TCRdb D assignment of TRBD1 cannot be verified. Germline V lookup: CDR1 DFQATT, CDR2 SNEGSKA (reference sequence). CDR3 size: 14 residues. CDR3 residues: CSARDRGAKNIQYF.

This sequence joins TRBV12-3 or TRBV12-4 and TRBJ1-1; the TCRdb call, TRBD1, lacks DNA for checking. The CDR3 is 12 residues long. CDR3 sequence reads: CASSLIRAEAFF.

The chain joins TRBV11-2 to TRBJ1-1; TCRdb designates TRBD1, a call that cannot be tested without DNA. The length of the CDR3 is 14 residues. CDR1 and CDR2 from the germline V gene are SGHAT and FQNNGV. The CDR3 sequence is CASSLATGITEAFF.

This chain uses TRBV6-2 or TRBV6-3 with TRBJ1-5. Germline V lookup: CDR1 MNHEY, CDR2 SVGEGT. The CDR3 length is 12 residues. CDR3 protein: CASSTSHQPQHF.